This record covers a single T cell receptor beta chain. This clonotype came up a few times. Its antigen is not yet known. The record has no base qualities; no much larger clone is one base away. TCRdb shows the sequencer as Illumina HiSeq 2500. Quantitative 5'-RACE with molecular barcodes was used to prepare TCR beta libraries. The original methods were these. To identify disease-linked TCR variants, a new computational method was used, one built on a probabilistic model of VDJ rearrangement. The public reads were run again by TCRdb, first through fastp at Q25 and then through MiXCR, and only productive beta chains were kept. Entries that share a CDR3 protein sequence are merged under the most common genes and DNA. For this entry, the V and J calls and clone size follow TCRdb and not the study's own pipeline. The sample table holds about 500,000 distinct CDR3 sequences, of which approximately 11% were seen once. The ten most abundant clones make up almost 7% of the sample.

Looking up the germline V gene yields CDR1 KGHDR and CDR2 SFDVKD. Its CDR3 holds 12 amino acids, cysteine through valine. The CDR3 DNA has 36 bases and is translated from base 1. At the junction V is shortened by 1 base and J by 7 bases, with 7 bases in between. This sample was taken from a study of CD8 T cells in ankylosing spondylitis (dated by TCRdb to 2016 to 2017). Regarding the research as a whole: The study profiled T cell receptor beta repertoires in healthy donors and ankylosing spondylitis patients to find disease-linked TCR variants. The full study cohort comprised about 23 ankylosing spondylitis patients and 85 to 120 healthy donors. Peripheral blood was sampled, and synovial fluid was also collected from ankylosing spondylitis patients.

The investigation overall reported the following: A CD8+ phenotype was shown by the disease-linked clones, which were found at relatively low frequencies in peripheral blood. A TCR beta motif of 7 or 8 highly homologous amino acid variants appeared characteristic of blood from ankylosing spondylitis patients. Some of the motif variants had been reported before in the synovial fluid and blood of reactive arthritis patients, a finding that suggests common disease-initiation mechanisms. The disease-linked clones were reported as significantly enriched in matched synovial fluid samples from ankylosing spondylitis patients.

The chain links TRBV24-1 with TRBJ2-7, with no reliable assignment of the D segment. This receptor was taken from a male donor with ankylosing spondylitis. Sequencing input: blood, either unsorted or a sorted T cell fraction (not recorded which). The CDR3 region: CATSDLKAEQYV. The DNA is TGTGCCACCAGTGATTTAAAGGCGGAGCAGTACGTC.